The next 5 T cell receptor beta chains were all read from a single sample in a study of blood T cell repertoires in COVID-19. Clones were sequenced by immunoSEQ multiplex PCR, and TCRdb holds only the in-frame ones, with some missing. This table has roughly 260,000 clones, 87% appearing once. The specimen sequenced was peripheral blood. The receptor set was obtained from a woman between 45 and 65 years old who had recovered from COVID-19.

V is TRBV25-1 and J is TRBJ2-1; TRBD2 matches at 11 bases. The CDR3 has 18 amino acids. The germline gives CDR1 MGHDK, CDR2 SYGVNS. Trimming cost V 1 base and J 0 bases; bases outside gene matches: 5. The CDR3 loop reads CASSEWNSGRASYNEQFF. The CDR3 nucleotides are TGTGCCAGCAGTGAATGGAATAGCGGGAGGGCCTCCTACAATGAGCAGTTCTTC.

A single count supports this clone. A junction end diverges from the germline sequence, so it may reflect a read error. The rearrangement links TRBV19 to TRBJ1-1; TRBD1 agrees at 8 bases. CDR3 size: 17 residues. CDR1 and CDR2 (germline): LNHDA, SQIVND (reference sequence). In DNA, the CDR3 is TGTGCCAGTAGTTTGAGCATCCGGGACAGGATGAACGCTGAAGCTTTCTTT. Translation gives CASSLSIRDRMNAEAFF. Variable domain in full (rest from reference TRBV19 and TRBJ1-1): DGGITQSPKYLFRKEGQNVTLSCEQNLNHDAMYWYRQDPGQGLRLIYYSQIVNDFQKGDIAEGYSVSREKKESFPLTVTSAQKNPTAFYLCASSLSIRDRMNAEAFFGQGTRLTVV.

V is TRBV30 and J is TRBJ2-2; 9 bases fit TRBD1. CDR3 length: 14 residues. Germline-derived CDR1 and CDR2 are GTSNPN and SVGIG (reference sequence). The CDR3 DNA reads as TGTGCGAGGACAGGGGTTGTTGACACCGGGGAGCTGTTTTTT. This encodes CARTGVVDTGELFF.

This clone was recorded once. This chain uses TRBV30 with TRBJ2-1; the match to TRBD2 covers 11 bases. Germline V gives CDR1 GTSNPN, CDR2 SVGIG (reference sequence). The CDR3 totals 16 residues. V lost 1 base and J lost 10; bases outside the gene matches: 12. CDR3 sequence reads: CAWSERLAGPLGEQFF. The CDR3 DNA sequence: TGTGCCTGGAGTGAAAGACTAGCGGGACCCTTGGGGGAGCAGTTCTTC.

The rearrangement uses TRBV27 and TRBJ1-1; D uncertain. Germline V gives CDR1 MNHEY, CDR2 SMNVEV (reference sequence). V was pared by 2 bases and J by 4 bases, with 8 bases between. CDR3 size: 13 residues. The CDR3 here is CASSLSRGTEAFF. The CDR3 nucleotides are TGTGCCAGCAGTTTAAGTCGGGGCACTGAAGCTTTCTTT.